The next 21 T cell receptor beta chains were all read from a single sample in a study of human T cells and chemical hapten exposure. One entry per CDR3 protein results from TCRdb running MiXCR on the 5' RACE reads. The sample has more than 75,000 distinct CDR3 sequences, about 16% seen once. Unfractionated whole blood was the source from which total RNA was extracted. These receptors came from a female donor in good health.

The chain links TRBV2 to TRBJ1-5, with TRBD1 matching 9 bases. V lost 5 bases to trimming and J lost 5 bases; unmatched junction nucleotides: 4. Per the germline V gene, CDR1 is SNHLY and CDR2 is FYNNEI. The CDR3 is 14 amino acids. CDR3 region: CASSPDRGDQPQHF. CDR3 in DNA: TGTGCCAGCAGTCCAGACAGGGGGGATCAGCCCCAGCATTTT. The whole variable domain, filled in from reference TRBV2 and TRBJ1-5, reads EPEVTQTPSHQVTQMGQEVILRCVPISNHLYFYWYRQILGQKVEFLVSFYNNEISEKSEIFDDQFSVERPDGSNFTLKIRSTKLEDSAMYFCASSPDRGDQPQHFGDGTRLSIL.

CDR3 DNA: TGTGCCTGGGACAGCGCGATGAACACTGAAGCTTTCTTT. Amino acid sequence: CAWDSAMNTEAFF. The rearrangement links TRBV30 to TRBJ1-1, with D perhaps matching TRBD1 (5 bases). Trimming removed 5 bases from V and 0 bases from J, with 10 bases in between. CDR1 and CDR2 (germline): GTSNPN, SVGIG (reference sequence). This CDR3 is 13 amino acids long. Drawing the rest from reference TRBV30 and TRBJ1-1, the complete variable domain is SQTIHQWPATLVQPVGSPLSLECTVEGTSNPNLYWYRQAAGRGLQLLFYSVGIGQISSEVPQNLSASRPQDRQFILSSKKLLLSDSGFYLCAWDSAMNTEAFFGQGTRLTVV.

This clonotype has more than one count but fewer than ten. The chain employs TRBV6-5 and TRBJ1-3; 7 bases agree with TRBD1. The trim removed 10 bases at V and 8 bases at J, leaving 17 bases unmatched. Germline-derived CDR1 and CDR2 are MNHEY and SVGAGI. The CDR3 consists of 15 residues. The CDR3 loop reads CATQRRTGVRHTIYF. CDR3 nucleotides: TGTGCCACCCAACGGAGGACAGGTGTAAGGCACACCATATATTTT.

The chain combines TRBV5-6 with TRBJ1-1, with a tentative D call TRBD1 (5 bases). The V gene's germline CDR1 is SGHDT and CDR2 YYEEEE. Trimming removed 10 bases from V and 0 bases from J, with 19 bases in between. The CDR3 runs to 15 residues. The DNA of the CDR3 is TGTGCCTCCCACGGGGCTGGATCCATGAACACTGAAGCTTTCTTT. Its translation: CASHGAGSMNTEAFF.

This clonotype was counted only a few times. The chain couples TRBV18 to TRBJ2-3; D call uncertain. The V and J ends lost 3 bases and 5 bases respectively, with 6 bases between them. Germline V gives CDR1 KGHSH, CDR2 LQKENI. CDR3 length: 12 amino acids. CDR3: CASSPPGDTQYF. For the CDR3, the DNA is TGTGCCAGCTCACCCCCCGGAGATACGCAGTATTTT.

This rearrangement joins TRBV7-8 to TRBJ2-2; 8 nucleotides match TRBD2. V lost 5 bases to trimming and J lost 3 bases; unmatched junction nucleotides: 8. Germline values: CDR1 SGHVS, CDR2 FQNEAQ. The CDR3 runs 16 residues. CDR3 sequence (DNA): TGTGCCAGCAGCCCCAGCGGGAGCCGGTACACCGGGGAGCTGTTTTTT. This encodes CASSPSGSRYTGELFF.

The V call is TRBV5-1, the J call TRBJ1-5; D may be TRBD1 (5 bases). The V end was cut by 1 base, the J end by 5 bases, with 25 bases between. CDR3 length: 19 residues. Per germline, CDR1 SGHRS and CDR2 YFSETQ. The chain's CDR3 is CASSLYSGGGADNDQPQHF. As DNA, the CDR3 is TGCGCCAGCAGCTTGTATTCGGGCGGTGGGGCGGACAATGATCAGCCCCAGCATTTT.

This rearrangement joins TRBV9 to TRBJ2-5; 16 bases map to TRBD2. The V gene end was trimmed by 2 bases and the J gene end by 3 bases; junction bases not matched to a gene: 4. The CDR3 has 17 residues. Germline CDR1 is SGDLS and CDR2 is YYNGEE. Here the CDR3 DNA reads TGTGCCAGCAGCGTCGGGACTAGCGGGGGGGCCGAAGAGACCCAGTACTTC. It specifies CASSVGTSGGAEETQYF.

The chain recombines TRBV20-1 with TRBJ2-2; D gene uncertain. Trimming took 3 bases from V and 3 from J, leaving 8 bases between them. Germline assignment: CDR1 DFQATT and CDR2 SNEGSKA (reference sequence). This CDR3 comprises 13 residues. CDR3 in amino acids: CSASVRYTGELFF. The CDR3 DNA is TGCAGTGCTAGTGTCAGGTACACCGGGGAGCTGTTTTTT.

The chain combines TRBV18 with TRBJ2-5; 8 positions match TRBD1. This CDR3 spans 15 amino acids. V shed 3 bases and J 3 bases; nucleotides not matched to a gene: 6. In germline, CDR1 is KGHSH, CDR2 LQKENI. CDR3 region: CASSPSTGGKETQYF. For the CDR3, the DNA is TGTGCCAGCTCACCGTCTACAGGGGGTAAAGAGACCCAGTACTTC. The full variable domain, with the rest looked up from reference TRBV18 and TRBJ2-5, is NAGVMQNPRHLVRRRGQEARLRCSPMKGHSHVYWYRQLPEEGLKFMVYLQKENIIDESGMPKERFSAEFPKEGPSILRIQQVVRGDSAAYFCASSPSTGGKETQYFGPGTRLLVL.

This clonotype has a handful of counts. The J gene is TRBJ1-3, the V gene TRBV7-6, with D tentatively TRBD1 (6 bases). Trimming shortened V by 6 bases and J by 2 bases, and 14 bases separated the two germline ends. Germline loops: CDR1 SGHVS, CDR2 FNYEAQ. The CDR3 spans 15 residues. The CDR3 region has the DNA TGTGCCAGCAGAACAGGGAGTCTCGCTGGAAACACCATATATTTT. It is translated as CASRTGSLAGNTIYF.

The chain links TRBV12-3 or TRBV12-4 to TRBJ1-1, with 10 positions matching TRBD1. Losses at the gene ends were 4 bases for V and 4 bases for J; bases not matched to a gene: 6. The CDR3 is 15 amino acids. DNA for the CDR3: TGTGCCAGCAGTTGGAGGACAGGGGGAGGCACTGAAGCTTTCTTT. As protein: CASSWRTGGGTEAFF.

This clonotype has just a few counts. The genes are TRBV6-6 and TRBJ1-1; no definite D call. CDR3 length equals 15 residues. Germline CDR1 is MNHNY and CDR2 is SVGAGI (reference sequence). The V end lost 7 bases, the J end lost 3 bases, and 18 bases lay between the germline ends. The CDR3 sequence: CASTSTVGADTEAFF. The CDR3 DNA reads as TGTGCCAGCACCAGTACGGTAGGCGCTGACACTGAAGCTTTCTTT.

V gene TRBV29-1 combines with J gene TRBJ1-2; D is unclear. The CDR3 loop spans 13 amino acids. V lost 4 bases and J lost 8, with 17 bases in between. Germline CDR1 SQVTM, CDR2 ANQGSEA. The CDR3: CSVGTPDREGYTF. CDR3 bases: TGCAGCGTTGGGACGCCAGATAGGGAAGGCTACACCTTC. The variable domain in full, with the rest retrieved from reference TRBV29-1 and TRBJ1-2, is SAVISQKPSRDICQRGTSLTIQCQVDSQVTMMFWYRQQPGQSLTLIATANQGSEATYESGFVIDKFPISRPNLTFSTLTVSNMSPEDSSIYLCSVGTPDREGYTFGSGTRLTVV.

This clonotype was observed a few times. This chain links TRBV13 with TRBJ2-7; TRBD1 matches at 10 bases. After removal of 3 bases from V and 4 bases from J, the junction contained 6 bases not matched to a gene. Germline values: CDR1 PRHDT, CDR2 FYEKMQ (reference sequence). There are 15 residues in the CDR3. The CDR3 nucleotides are TGTGCCAGCAGCTTGTGGGGACAGGGGAGGTACGAGCAGTACTTC. Protein sequence: CASSLWGQGRYEQYF.

This clonotype was seen more than once but under ten times. The rearrangement uses TRBV28 and TRBJ2-4; 9 bases agree with TRBD2. The germline gives CDR1 MDHEN, CDR2 SYDVKM. Trimming took 6 bases from V and 1 from J; bases not matched to a gene: 7. The CDR3 spans 16 residues. CDR3 region: CASSRRREGAKNIQYF. DNA of the CDR3: TGTGCCAGCAGCCGTCGGCGGGAGGGGGCCAAAAACATTCAGTACTTC.

The chain carries TRBV29-1 and TRBJ2-1; D uncertain. The CDR3 spans 13 residues. Germline V gene sequence: CDR1 SQVTM, CDR2 ANQGSEA. V was trimmed by 7 bases and J by 7 bases, leaving 17 bases between them. This chain's CDR3 is CSARTPRVNEQFF. As DNA, the CDR3 is TGCAGCGCAAGGACCCCCCGGGTAAATGAGCAGTTCTTC.

This chain connects TRBV5-1 to TRBJ2-2; D unclear. Trimming pared 0 bases from V and 5 bases from J, leaving 8 bases between. This CDR3 comprises 14 residues. Looked up from germline, CDR1 is SGHRS and CDR2 is YFSETQ. The CDR3 loop is CASSLEGQTGELFF. CDR3 coding DNA: TGCGCCAGCAGCTTGGAGGGTCAGACCGGGGAGCTGTTTTTT.

Many counts were recorded for this clonotype. V usage is TRBV5-5 and J usage is TRBJ1-5; no firm D call. The germline V gene has CDR1 SGHKS and CDR2 YYEKEE (reference sequence). The CDR3 is 13 residues long. V lost 2 bases and J 7 bases, leaving 10 bases between the germline ends. This CDR3 is CASSFGDGQPQHF. DNA for the CDR3: TGTGCCAGCAGCTTTGGGGATGGACAGCCCCAGCATTTT.

The rearrangement uses TRBV27 and TRBJ1-5; tentative D call: TRBD1 (5 bases). V lost 8 bases and J lost 3, with 14 bases in between. Germline CDR1 MNHEY, CDR2 SMNVEV (reference sequence). The CDR3 length is 14 residues. The CDR3 is CASRGGPSNQPQHF. The DNA for the CDR3 is TGTGCCAGCCGGGGGGGACCCTCCAATCAGCCCCAGCATTTT.

This clonotype was seen only a few times. The chain joins TRBV30 to TRBJ2-7, with D tentatively TRBD2 (6 bases). The germline V gene encodes CDR1 GTSNPN and CDR2 SVGIG (reference sequence). Trimming removed 0 bases at V and 2 bases at J, with 8 bases between. The CDR3 contains 13 residues. In nucleotides, the CDR3 is TGTGCCTGGAGTGTTTGGACTACCTACGAGCAGTACTTC. It translates to CAWSVWTTYEQYF.